This paragraph covers one T cell receptor beta chain sequence. These data belong to a study of control samples from healthy donors and cancer patients. TCRdb's copy holds only in-frame clones and misses some; the assay was immunoSEQ multiplex PCR. Of about 41,000 clones detected, approximately 94% appear once; the ten largest clones hold 20% to 30%. The CDR3 contains 15 residues. V lost 4 bases to trimming and J lost 3 bases; unmatched junction nucleotides: 4. Germline CDR1 and CDR2: MNHEY and SVGAGI. V gene TRBV6-5 combines with J gene TRBJ1-5; 9 bases map to TRBD1. The sequenced material came from blood. This receptor was identified in a man aged 60 to 75 in good health. The CDR3 here is CASSSRQGDNQPQHF. CDR3 sequence (DNA): TGTGCCAGCAGTTCCCGACAGGGGGACAATCAGCCCCAGCATTTT.